The rows below give T cell receptor beta chains drawn from one sample of a study of OX40 agonist ivuxolimab in advanced cancers. Profiling relied on immunoSEQ multiplex PCR, and the TCRdb table lists in-frame clones only, not all of them. The sample yields approximately 67,000 clones, around 83% seen once. The sample was CD4+ or CD8+ T cells sorted from blood, taken in a trial of the OX40 agonist ivuxolimab. The receptors here all came from an adult with an advanced solid tumor such as melanoma, head and neck, liver or kidney cancer. Both conserved end residues are part of each CDR3. The order of the fields is V gene, CDR3 protein.

v_gene: TRBV19
CDR3aa: CASSNRGGLGAFF

v_gene: TRBV7-6
CDR3aa: CASSLGPAGGPGEQYF

v_gene: TRBV10-3
CDR3aa: CAISEPNYGYTF

v_gene: TRBV5-1
CDR3aa: CASSPSEGFELFF

v_gene: TRBV28
CDR3aa: CASHRGQYEQYF

v_gene: TRBV4-1
CDR3aa: CASSLLGGRTDTQYF

v_gene: TRBV5-1
CDR3aa: CASSLQGREQYF

v_gene: TRBV6-1
CDR3aa: CASRTAIRETQYF

v_gene: TRBV7-3
CDR3aa: CASSLIGWGGYTF

v_gene: TRBV2
CDR3aa: CASSDGDRVVGGGYTF

v_gene: TRBV10-1
CDR3aa: CASSGGSGTGGLFWYEQYF

v_gene: TRBV30
CDR3aa: CAWSRDTGEQYF

v_gene: TRBV4-1
CDR3aa: CASSQPRTSGANVLTF

v_gene: TRBV2
CDR3aa: CASSDQGPYNSPLHF

v_gene: TRBV29-1
CDR3aa: CSGRTGMNTEAFF

v_gene: TRBV4-2
CDR3aa: CASSRDGPKNIQYF

v_gene: TRBV9
CDR3aa: CASRNRGKGYGYTF

v_gene: TRBV28
CDR3aa: CASSLGLAGLETDTQYF

v_gene: TRBV6-1
CDR3aa: CASRGQGLTNEKLFF

v_gene: TRBV4-2
CDR3aa: CASSQAGGTYEQYF

v_gene: TRBV5-1
CDR3aa: CASSQGARREAFF

v_gene: TRBV29-1
CDR3aa: CSVRTGAYGYTF

v_gene: TRBV15
CDR3aa: CATSATLRGYDEQFF

v_gene: TRBV5-1
CDR3aa: CASSLDSSNQPQHF

v_gene: TRBV4-2
CDR3aa: CASSPAGLGTGELFF

v_gene: TRBV5-1
CDR3aa: CASSAQLRVDEQFF

v_gene: TRBV11-2
CDR3aa: CASSSRQGTQETQYF

v_gene: TRBV5-1
CDR3aa: CASSPYGSGMNEQFF

v_gene: TRBV7-9
CDR3aa: CASSSLGGGGGEQYF

v_gene: TRBV9
CDR3aa: CASSVGPSYEQYF

v_gene: TRBV5-8
CDR3aa: CASSLRLRRGAWNIQYF

v_gene: TRBV10-3
CDR3aa: CAISESRGNHEQFF